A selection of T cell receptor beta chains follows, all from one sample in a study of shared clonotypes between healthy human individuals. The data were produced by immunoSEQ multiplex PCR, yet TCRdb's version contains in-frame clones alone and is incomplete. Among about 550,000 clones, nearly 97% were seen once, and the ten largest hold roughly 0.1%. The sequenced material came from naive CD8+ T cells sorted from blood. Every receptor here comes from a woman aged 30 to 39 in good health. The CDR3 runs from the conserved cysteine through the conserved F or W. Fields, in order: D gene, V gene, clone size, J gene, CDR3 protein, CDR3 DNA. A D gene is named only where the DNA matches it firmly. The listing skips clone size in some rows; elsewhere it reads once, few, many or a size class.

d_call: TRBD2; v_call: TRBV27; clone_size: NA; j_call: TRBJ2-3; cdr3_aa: CASSLDPSGRASTDTQYF; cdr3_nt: TGTGCCAGCTCCCTCGACCCTAGCGGGAGAGCTAGCACAGATACGCAGTATTTT
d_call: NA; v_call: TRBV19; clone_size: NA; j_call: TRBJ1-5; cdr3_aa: CASPCLRGAPGPQHF; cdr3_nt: TGTGCCAGTCCCTGCCTTAGGGGGGCACCGGGGCCCCAGCATTTT
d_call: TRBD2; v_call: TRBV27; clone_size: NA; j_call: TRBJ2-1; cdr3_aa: CASSLSRGSSYNEQFF; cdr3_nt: TGTGCCAGCAGTTTATCGCGGGGGAGCTCCTACAATGAGCAGTTCTTC
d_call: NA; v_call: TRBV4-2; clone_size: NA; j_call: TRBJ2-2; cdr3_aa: CASSQGVLLGGELFF; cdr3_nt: TGTGCCAGCAGCCAGGGGGTGCTCCTTGGCGGGGAGCTGTTTTTT
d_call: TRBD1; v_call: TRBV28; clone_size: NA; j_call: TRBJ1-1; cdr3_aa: CASSPGQGAYDEAFF; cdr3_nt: TGTGCCAGCAGTCCCGGCCAGGGGGCTTACGATGAAGCTTTCTTT
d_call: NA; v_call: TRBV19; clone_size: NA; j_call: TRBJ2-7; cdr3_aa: CASSPNSYEQYF; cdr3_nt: TGTGCCAGTAGTCCCAACTCCTACGAGCAGTACTTC
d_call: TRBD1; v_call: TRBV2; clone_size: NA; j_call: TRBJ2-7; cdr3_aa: CASGDSGTGVSEQYF; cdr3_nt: TGTGCCAGCGGGGACTCCGGGACAGGGGTTAGCGAGCAGTACTTC
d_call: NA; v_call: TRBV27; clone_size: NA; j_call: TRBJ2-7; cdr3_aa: CASRPTTGIHEQYF; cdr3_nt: TGTGCCAGCCGGCCTACTACAGGGATCCACGAGCAGTACTTC
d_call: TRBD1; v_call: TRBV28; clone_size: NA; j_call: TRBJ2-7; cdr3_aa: CASSLLSEGQFHEQYF; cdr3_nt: TGTGCCAGCAGTTTATTGTCTGAGGGACAGTTCCACGAGCAGTACTTC
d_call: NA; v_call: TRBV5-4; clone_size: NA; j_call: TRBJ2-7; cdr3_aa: CASSLNRRYEQYF; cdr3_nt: TGTGCCAGCAGCTTGAACCGGCGCTACGAGCAGTACTTC
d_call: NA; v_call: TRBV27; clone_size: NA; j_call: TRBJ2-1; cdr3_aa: CASADLPPGMGGDEQFF; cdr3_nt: TGTGCCAGCGCCGATTTACCCCCAGGAATGGGGGGCGATGAGCAGTTCTTC
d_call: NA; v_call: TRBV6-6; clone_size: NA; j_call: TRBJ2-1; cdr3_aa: CASSYGPWNEQFF; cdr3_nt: TGTGCCAGCAGTTACGGCCCCTGGAATGAGCAGTTCTTC
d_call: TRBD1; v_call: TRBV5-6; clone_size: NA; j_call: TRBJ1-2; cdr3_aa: CASSLGQGDYGYTF; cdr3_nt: TGTGCCAGCAGCTTGGGACAGGGGGACTATGGCTACACCTTC
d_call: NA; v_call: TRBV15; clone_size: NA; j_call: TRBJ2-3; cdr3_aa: CATRDFTDTQYF; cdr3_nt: TGTGCCACCAGAGACTTTACAGATACGCAGTATTTT
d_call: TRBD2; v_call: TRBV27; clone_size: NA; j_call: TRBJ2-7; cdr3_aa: CASSPGTSGKNEQYF; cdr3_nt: TGTGCCAGCAGTCCCGGGACTAGCGGGAAAAACGAGCAGTACTTC
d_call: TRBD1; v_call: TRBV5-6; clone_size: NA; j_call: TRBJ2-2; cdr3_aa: CASSKDRLGQGHEGELFF; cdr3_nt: TGTGCCAGCAGCAAGGACCGTCTCGGACAGGGGCATGAGGGGGAGCTGTTTTTT
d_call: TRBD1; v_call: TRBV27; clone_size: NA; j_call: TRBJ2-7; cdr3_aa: CASSHTGTVYEQYF; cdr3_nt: TGTGCCAGCAGTCACACCGGGACAGTATACGAGCAGTACTTC
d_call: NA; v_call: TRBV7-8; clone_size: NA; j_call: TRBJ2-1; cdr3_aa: CASSPPGLYNEQFF; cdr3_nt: TGTGCCAGCAGCCCCCCTGGACTCTACAATGAGCAGTTCTTC
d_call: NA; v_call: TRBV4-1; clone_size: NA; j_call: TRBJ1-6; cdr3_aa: CASSLQGTDSPLHF; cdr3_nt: TGCGCCAGCAGCCTACAGGGTACGGATTCACCCCTCCACTTT
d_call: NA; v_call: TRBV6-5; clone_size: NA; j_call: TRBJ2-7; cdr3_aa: CASSFRGVGEQYF; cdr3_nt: TGTGCCAGCAGTTTTAGAGGGGTGGGCGAGCAGTACTTC
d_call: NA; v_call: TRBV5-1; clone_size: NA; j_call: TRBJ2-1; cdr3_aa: CASSLEAGPYNEQFF; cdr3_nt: TGCGCCAGCAGCTTGGAGGCGGGCCCCTACAATGAGCAGTTCTTC
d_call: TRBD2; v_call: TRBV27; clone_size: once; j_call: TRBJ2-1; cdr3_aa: CASSIGVAGAGQFF; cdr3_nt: TGTGCCAGCAGTATCGGGGTAGCGGGGGCTGGGCAGTTCTTC
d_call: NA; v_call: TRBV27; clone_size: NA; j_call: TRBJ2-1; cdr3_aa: CASRPGGTVYNEQFF; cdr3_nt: TGTGCCAGCAGGCCCGGGGGGACAGTCTACAATGAGCAGTTCTTC
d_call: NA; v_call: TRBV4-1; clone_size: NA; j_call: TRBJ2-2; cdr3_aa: CASSRGLTNTGELFF; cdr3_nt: TGCGCCAGCAGCCGAGGACTAACCAACACCGGGGAGCTGTTTTTT
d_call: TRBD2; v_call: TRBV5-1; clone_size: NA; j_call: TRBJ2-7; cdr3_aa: CASSDPGTSGRGSPYEQYF; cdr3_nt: TGCGCCAGCAGCGACCCCGGGACTAGCGGGAGGGGGTCCCCCTACGAGCAGTACTTC
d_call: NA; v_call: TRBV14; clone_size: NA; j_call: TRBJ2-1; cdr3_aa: CASSQDWVTYVSNWDEQFF; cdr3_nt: TGTGCCAGCAGCCAAGATTGGGTAACCTATGTTTCGAATTGGGATGAGCAGTTCTTC
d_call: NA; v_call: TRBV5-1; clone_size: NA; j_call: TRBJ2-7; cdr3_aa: CATRAEPIYEQYF; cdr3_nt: TGCGCCACTAGAGCGGAACCCATCTACGAGCAGTACTTC
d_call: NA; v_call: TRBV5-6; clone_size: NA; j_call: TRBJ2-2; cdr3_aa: CASSPLTQNTGELFF; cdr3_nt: TGTGCCAGCAGCCCCCTGACCCAAAACACCGGGGAGCTGTTTTTT